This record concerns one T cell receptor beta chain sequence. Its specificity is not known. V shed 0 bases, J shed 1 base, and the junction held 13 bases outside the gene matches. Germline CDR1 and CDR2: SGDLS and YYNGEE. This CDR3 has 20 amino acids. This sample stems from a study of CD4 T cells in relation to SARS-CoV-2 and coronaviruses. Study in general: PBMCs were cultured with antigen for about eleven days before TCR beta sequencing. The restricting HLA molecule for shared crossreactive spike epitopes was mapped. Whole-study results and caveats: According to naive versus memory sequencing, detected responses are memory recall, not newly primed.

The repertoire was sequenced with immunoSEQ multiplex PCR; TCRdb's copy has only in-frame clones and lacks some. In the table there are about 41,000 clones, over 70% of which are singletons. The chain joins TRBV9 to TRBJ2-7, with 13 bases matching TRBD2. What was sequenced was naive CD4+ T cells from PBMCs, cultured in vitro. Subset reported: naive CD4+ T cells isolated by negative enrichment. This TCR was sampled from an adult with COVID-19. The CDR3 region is CASSVGGGTSGAPTSYEQYF. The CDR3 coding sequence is TGTGCCAGCAGCGTAGGGGGGGGGACTAGCGGGGCACCAACTTCCTACGAGCAGTACTTC.